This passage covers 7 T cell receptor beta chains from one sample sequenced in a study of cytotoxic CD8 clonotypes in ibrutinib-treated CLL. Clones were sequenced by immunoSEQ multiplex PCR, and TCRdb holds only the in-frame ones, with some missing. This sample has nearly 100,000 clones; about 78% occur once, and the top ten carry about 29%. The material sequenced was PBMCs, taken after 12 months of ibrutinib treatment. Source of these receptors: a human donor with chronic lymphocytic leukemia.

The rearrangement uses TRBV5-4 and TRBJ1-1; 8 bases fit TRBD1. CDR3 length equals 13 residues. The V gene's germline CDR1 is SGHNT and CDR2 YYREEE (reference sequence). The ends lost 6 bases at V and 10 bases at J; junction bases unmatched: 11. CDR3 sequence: CASTVDRARGAFF. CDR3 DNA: TGTGCCAGCACCGTGGACAGGGCCCGAGGAGCTTTCTTT.

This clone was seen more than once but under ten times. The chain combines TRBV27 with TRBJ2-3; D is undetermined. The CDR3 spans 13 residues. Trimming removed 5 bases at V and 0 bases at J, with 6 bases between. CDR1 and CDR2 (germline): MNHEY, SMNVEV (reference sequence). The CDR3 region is CASSLSSTDTQYF. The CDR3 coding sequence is TGTGCCAGCAGTCTCTCTAGCACAGATACGCAGTATTTT.

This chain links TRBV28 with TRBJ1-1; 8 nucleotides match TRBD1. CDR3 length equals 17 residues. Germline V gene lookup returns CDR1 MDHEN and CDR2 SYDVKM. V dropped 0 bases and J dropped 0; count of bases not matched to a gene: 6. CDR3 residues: CASSLWGTGYMNTEAFF. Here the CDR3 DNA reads TGTGCCAGCAGTTTATGGGGGACAGGCTATATGAACACTGAAGCTTTCTTT.

The CDR3 DNA reads TGTGCCAGCAGCCAAGAGTCTGGGAGTGAAGCTTTCTTT. As protein: CASSQESGSEAFF. This chain joins TRBV4-2 and TRBJ1-1; D is undetermined. This CDR3 comprises 13 residues. Germline CDR1 reads LGHNA; CDR2 reads YNFKEQ. Trimming cost V 0 bases and J 7 bases, with 9 bases left between them.

In DNA form, the CDR3 reads TGTGCCAGCAGCCCCGGGACAGGATTAACCTACGAGCAGTACTTC. This gives the protein CASSPGTGLTYEQYF. This rearrangement joins TRBV5-4 to TRBJ2-7; TRBD1 matches 8 bases. J lost 2 bases, V lost 4 bases, and 8 bases had no gene match. The CDR3 covers 15 residues. Germline values: CDR1 SGHNT, CDR2 YYREEE (reference sequence).

Written as DNA, the CDR3 is TGTGCCAGCAGCTTAGGCAGGGGGCAATCCTACGAGCAGTACTTC. As protein: CASSLGRGQSYEQYF. The chain links TRBV7-2 to TRBJ2-7; 8 bases map to TRBD1. CDR1 is SGHTA and CDR2 is FQGNSA in the germline V gene. The CDR3 loop spans 15 amino acids. J was trimmed by 1 base and V by 1 base; bases with no gene match: 3.

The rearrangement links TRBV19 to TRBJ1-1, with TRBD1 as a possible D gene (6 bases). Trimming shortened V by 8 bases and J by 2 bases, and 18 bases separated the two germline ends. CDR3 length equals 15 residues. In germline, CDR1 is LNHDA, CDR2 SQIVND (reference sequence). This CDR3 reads CASSYPGTRNTEAFF. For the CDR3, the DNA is TGTGCCAGTTCATATCCTGGGACACGTAACACTGAAGCTTTCTTT.